The 17 T cell receptor beta chains below all came from one sample that was sequenced in a study of cytomegalovirus exposure and HLA in healthy donors. PCR was performed using 60 Vbeta and 13 Jbeta primers. Sequencing was performed with immunoSEQ multiplex PCR; in TCRdb, only in-frame clones are kept and a portion is missing. The data hold some 120,000 clones, with approximately 80% observed a single time. Sequences were obtained from PBMCs. The receptors originated from a middle-aged man in good health and CMV-seronegative.

The J gene is TRBJ2-4, the V gene TRBV5-4; D gene uncertain. Germline V CDR1 and CDR2: SGHNT, YYREEE (reference sequence). This CDR3 is built from 16 residues. The V gene lost 4 bases and the J gene lost 3 bases, with 17 bases spanning the gap. The CDR3 sequence: CASSPGQVRVKNIQYF. The CDR3 DNA is TGTGCCAGCAGCCCCGGCCAGGTCAGAGTCAAAAACATTCAGTACTTC.

The chain has TRBV10-3 and TRBJ1-5; the D gene is possibly TRBD1 (5 bases). Deletions cut 6 bases from V and 5 bases from J, with 14 bases between. The CDR3 runs to 14 residues. In germline, CDR1 is ENHRY, CDR2 SYGVKD. CDR3 residues: CAIRSGGVDQPQHF. In DNA, the CDR3 is TGTGCCATCAGGAGCGGGGGGGTGGATCAGCCCCAGCATTTT.

The rearrangement uses TRBV11-2 and TRBJ2-7, with a tentative D call TRBD1 (7 bases). CDR1 is SGHAT, CDR2 FQNNGV, per germline. The germline V and J ends were trimmed by 0 bases and 1 base, with 16 bases remaining between them. The CDR3 sequence is 17 residues long. The CDR3 DNA sequence: TGTGCCAGCAGCTTAGAGTTCGCGGGACAGCCGTCCTACGAGCAGTACTTC. This codes for CASSLEFAGQPSYEQYF.

This chain connects TRBV5-1 to TRBJ2-5; D perhaps matches TRBD2 (5 bases). The CDR3 is 11 amino acids. V was cut by 4 bases and J by 7 bases, with 8 bases left in between. Germline V gives CDR1 SGHRS, CDR2 YFSETQ. CDR3 residues: CASSLEGTQYF. In nucleotides, the CDR3 is TGCGCCAGCAGCCTAGAGGGGACCCAGTACTTC. Full variable domain (rest looked up from reference TRBV5-1 and TRBJ2-5): KAGVTQTPRYLIKTRGQQVTLSCSPISGHRSVSWYQQTPGQGLQFLFEYFSETQRNKGNFPGRFSGRQFSNSRSEMNVSTLELGDSALYLCASSLEGTQYFGPGTRLLVL.

The CDR3 nucleotides read TGTGCCAGCAGCCCGCGGACAGAGGGATACTATGGCTACACCTTC. Translation gives CASSPRTEGYYGYTF. This chain connects TRBV7-9 to TRBJ1-2; possibly TRBD1 for D (6 bases). CDR3 size: 15 residues. The V and J ends lost 5 bases and 3 bases respectively, with 16 bases between them. In germline, CDR1 is SEHNR, CDR2 FQNEAQ (reference sequence).

The chain uses TRBV18 and TRBJ1-1, with 11 bases aligning to TRBD1. In germline, CDR1 is KGHSH, CDR2 LQKENI. J was trimmed by 4 bases and V by 3 bases; bases with no gene match: 7. The CDR3 length is 16 residues. In nucleotides, the CDR3 is TGTGCCAGCTCACCGGGACAGGGGGTGTACGTCACTGAAGCTTTCTTT. Translating gives CASSPGQGVYVTEAFF.

The genes are TRBV5-4 and TRBJ1-5, with 9 positions matching TRBD1. Losses at the gene ends were 2 bases for V and 10 bases for J; bases not matched to a gene: 7. The CDR3 has 14 residues. Germline CDR1 SGHNT, CDR2 YYREEE (reference sequence). The DNA for the CDR3 is TGTGCCAGCAGCTTAGTCCCGGGACAGGGCCCCCAGCATTTT. Its translation is CASSLVPGQGPQHF.

The rearrangement uses TRBV30 and TRBJ1-1; D ambiguous. V was pared by 3 bases and J by 7 bases, with 15 bases between. Germline V lookup: CDR1 GTSNPN, CDR2 SVGIG (reference sequence). CDR3 length equals 13 residues. The CDR3 protein is CAWRGGPEGEAFF. The DNA of the CDR3 is TGTGCCTGGAGGGGAGGCCCCGAGGGTGAAGCTTTCTTT.

V usage is TRBV7-9 and J usage is TRBJ2-1; 8 nucleotides line up with TRBD2. The CDR3 consists of 15 residues. V shed 3 bases, J shed 6 bases, and the junction held 7 bases outside the gene matches. Germline V gives CDR1 SEHNR, CDR2 FQNEAQ (reference sequence). DNA of the CDR3: TGTGCCAGCAGCTTTGGGTACGGGGGGGGCAATGAGCAGTTCTTC. This translates into CASSFGYGGGNEQFF.

Notes on this clone: Distinct nucleotide sequences in the sample also encode this CDR3. The gene calls are TRBV11-3 and TRBJ1-1, with a possible D match to TRBD1 (5 bases). V was clipped by 1 base and J by 1 base, with 7 bases between them. CDR3 length: 14 amino acids. In germline, CDR1 is SGHNT, CDR2 YENEEA. CDR3 coding DNA: TGTGCCAGCAGCTTAGGGGGCGGGAACACTGAAGCTTTCTTT. Encoded protein: CASSLGGGNTEAFF.

The gene calls are TRBV4-2 and TRBJ1-2; D remains unclear. Germline values: CDR1 LGHNA, CDR2 YNFKEQ. The CDR3 runs to 16 residues. The V end lost 1 base, the J end lost 2 bases, and 14 bases lay between the germline ends. Here the CDR3 DNA reads TGTGCCAGCAGCCAAGGAGAAATGGTCGGGAACTATGGCTACACCTTC. As protein: CASSQGEMVGNYGYTF.

The chain joins TRBV2 to TRBJ1-1, with D tentatively TRBD1 (6 bases). V was clipped by 6 bases and J by 3 bases, with 11 bases between them. The CDR3 sequence is 13 residues long. The germline V gene has CDR1 SNHLY and CDR2 FYNNEI. The DNA of the CDR3 is TGTGCCAGCAGGGGGGGGGCGGACACTGAAGCTTTCTTT. Protein product: CASRGGADTEAFF.

The rearrangement links TRBV7-2 to TRBJ1-4; the match to TRBD1 covers 9 bases. This CDR3 spans 17 amino acids. V lost 5 bases, J lost 2 bases, and 9 bases stayed unmatched. Looked up from germline, CDR1 is SGHTA and CDR2 is FQGNSA. CDR3 protein: CASSRERGQGTNEKLFF. CDR3 in DNA: TGTGCCAGCAGCCGCGAACGGGGACAGGGCACTAATGAAAAACTGTTTTTT.

This clone was found a few times. V and J are TRBV2 and TRBJ2-5, with D possibly being TRBD2 (6 bases). The germline V gene has CDR1 SNHLY and CDR2 FYNNEI. The length of the CDR3 is 12 residues. V lost 10 bases and J 1 base, leaving 10 bases between the germline ends. CDR3 sequence reads: CATSGVQETQYF. In DNA, the CDR3 is TGTGCCACCTCGGGGGTCCAAGAGACCCAGTACTTC. The whole variable domain, remainder taken from reference TRBV2 and TRBJ2-5, is EPEVTQTPSHQVTQMGQEVILRCVPISNHLYFYWYRQILGQKVEFLVSFYNNEISEKSEIFDDQFSVERPDGSNFTLKIRSTKLEDSAMYFCATSGVQETQYFGPGTRLLVL.

There are a few counts of this clone. The chain recombines TRBV2 with TRBJ2-1; 8 bases fit TRBD2. Germline V gene sequence: CDR1 SNHLY, CDR2 FYNNEI. The CDR3 consists of 15 residues. Trimming removed 6 bases from V and 5 bases from J; junction bases left unmatched: 9. The CDR3 loop is CASRELGGGNNEQFF. The CDR3 nucleotides read TGTGCCAGCAGGGAACTCGGGGGGGGGAACAATGAGCAGTTCTTC.

The V gene is TRBV21-1, the J gene TRBJ1-3; the D call in the table, TRBD1, was not verified against the DNA. TRBV21-1 is termed a pseudogene. The CDR3 sequence is 14 residues long. CDR3 bases: TGTGCCAAGCCGGCCAGGGAACAGTGTGACACCATATATTTT. Its translation is CAKPAREQCDTIYF.

The gene calls are TRBV9 and TRBJ1-1, with D tentatively TRBD1 (5 bases). Germline CDR1 and CDR2: SGDLS and YYNGEE. V lost 0 bases to trimming and J lost 0 bases, with 9 bases between them. The CDR3 is 15 amino acids. The CDR3 is CASSVEARVNTEAFF. CDR3 nucleotide sequence: TGTGCCAGCAGCGTAGAGGCCAGGGTGAACACTGAAGCTTTCTTT.